This passage covers 22 T cell receptor beta chains from one sample sequenced in a study of blood T cell repertoires in COVID-19. The protocol was immunoSEQ multiplex PCR, while the TCRdb copy is restricted to in-frame clones and leaves out a portion. The repertoire holds 85,000 to 100,000 clones, with around nine tenths as singletons. Specimen: peripheral blood. These receptors were obtained from a woman aged 55-70 years with COVID-19, enrolled during active disease.

This chain connects TRBV9 to TRBJ2-1; a possible D gene is TRBD1 (6 bases). Per germline, CDR1 SGDLS and CDR2 YYNGEE. V was pared by 4 bases and J by 7 bases, with 21 bases between. The CDR3 runs to 16 residues. CDR3 amino acids: CASSFLPGTTGNEQFF. CDR3 DNA sequence: TGTGCCAGCAGCTTCCTACCCGGGACAACGGGGAATGAGCAGTTCTTC. Using reference TRBV9 and TRBJ2-1 for the parts outside the CDR3, the full variable domain is DSGVTQTPKHLITATGQRVTLRCSPRSGDLSVYWYQQSLDQGLQFLIQYYNGEERAKGNILERFSAQQFPDLHSELNLSSLELGDSALYFCASSFLPGTTGNEQFFGPGTRLTVL.

This rearrangement joins TRBV5-1 to TRBJ2-3; 11 positions match TRBD2. The CDR3 is made up of 15 amino acids. The V segment lost 4 bases and the J segment 4 bases; nucleotides outside the gene matches: 5. CDR1 SGHRS and CDR2 YFSETQ come from the germline V gene. The CDR3 DNA reads as TGCGCCAGCAGCCGTAGCGGGGGGGCTGCAGATACGCAGTATTTT. Translating it yields CASSRSGGAADTQYF.

CDR3 amino acids: CASSSPGGSGELFF. The CDR3 region has the DNA TGTGCCAGCAGTTCCCCGGGTGGATCCGGGGAGCTGTTTTTT. The chain joins TRBV28 to TRBJ2-2; D is unresolved. The CDR3 contains 14 residues. The germline CDR1 and CDR2 sequences are MDHEN and SYDVKM. With 4 bases removed from V and 6 bases from J, the gap between germline ends came to 12 bases.

The gene calls are TRBV4-3 and TRBJ2-2; 10 bases are shared with TRBD1. The junction had 1 base not matched to a gene; V was cut back by 1 base and J by 8 bases. Germline V lookup: CDR1 LGHNA, CDR2 YSLEER. CDR3 size: 14 residues. The CDR3 loop is CASSQGDRGGELFF. In nucleotides, the CDR3 is TGCGCCAGCAGCCAAGGGGACAGGGGAGGGGAGCTGTTTTTT.

Details on this clone: The same CDR3 can be traced to other DNA sequences in this sample. The chain employs TRBV5-4 and TRBJ1-4, with 9 bases matching TRBD1. The CDR3 is 14 residues long. V shed 2 bases and J 8 bases; nucleotides not matched to a gene: 4. Germline CDR1 reads SGHNT; CDR2 reads YYREEE (reference sequence). The CDR3 DNA is TGTGCCAGCAGCTTACAGGGGGCTGGAGAAAAACTGTTTTTT. Translated, it gives CASSLQGAGEKLFF.

This chain connects TRBV5-1 to TRBJ2-1, with D perhaps TRBD2 (5 bases). The germline V gene encodes CDR1 SGHRS and CDR2 YFSETQ. V lost 0 bases and J lost 0, with 7 bases in between. The CDR3 contains 15 residues. The CDR3 DNA follows: TGCGCCAGCAGCTTGGGAGGGCGCTCCTACAATGAGCAGTTCTTC. Amino acid sequence: CASSLGGRSYNEQFF.

V usage is TRBV29-1 and J usage is TRBJ2-1; D is perhaps TRBD2 (7 bases). The CDR3 has 14 amino acids. Germline V gene lookup returns CDR1 SQVTM and CDR2 ANQGSEA. Trimming took 5 bases from V and 7 from J, leaving 18 bases between them. In DNA, the CDR3 is TGCAGCGTTCACCTTGGGGGGGGCATAAATGAGCAGTTCTTC. This codes for CSVHLGGGINEQFF.

Points on this clone: Within the sample, other DNA sequences also encode this same CDR3. V and J are TRBV11-2 and TRBJ2-5; unclear D gene. The V end lost 5 bases, the J end lost 3 bases, and 10 bases lay between the germline ends. CDR3 size: 13 residues. Germline V CDR1 and CDR2: SGHAT, FQNNGV. CDR3 region: CASSLGEKETQYF. In DNA form, the CDR3 reads TGTGCCAGCAGCCTTGGAGAGAAAGAGACCCAGTACTTC.

The chain recombines TRBV7-9 with TRBJ2-2, with 8 bases aligning to TRBD1. The junction had 10 bases not matched to a gene; V was cut back by 4 bases and J by 3 bases. CDR3 length equals 17 residues. Germline lookup yields CDR1 SEHNR and CDR2 FQNEAQ (reference sequence). CDR3 residues: CASSSRLRGRYTGELFF. Written as DNA, the CDR3 is TGTGCCAGCAGCTCCCGGCTCAGGGGGCGATACACCGGGGAGCTGTTTTTT. Based on the CDR3 plus reference TRBV7-9 and TRBJ2-2, the full variable domain is DTGVSQNPRHKITKRGQNVTFRCDPISEHNRLYWYRQTLGQGPEFLTYFQNEAQLEKSRLLSDRFSAERPKGSFSTLEIQRTEQGDSAMYLCASSSRLRGRYTGELFFGEGSRLTVL.

The CDR3 DNA reads TGTGCCAGCACTAGACTGACGTCTTCCCCTCAGTACTTC. Translation gives CASTRLTSSPQYF. V is TRBV12-3 or TRBV12-4 and J is TRBJ2-5; no definite D call. V was shortened by 7 bases and J by 11 bases, with 20 bases between the two germline ends. The CDR3 covers 13 residues.

The chain joins TRBV3-1 (or the pseudogene TRBV3-2) to TRBJ2-7, with TRBD2 matching over 9 bases. The germline V gene has CDR1 LGHDT and CDR2 YNNKEL (reference sequence). V lost 3 bases, J lost 6 bases, and 3 bases stayed unmatched. The CDR3 length is 13 residues. The CDR3 region has the DNA TGTGCCAGCAGCCAGGGCGGGGGGGTCGAGCAGTACTTC. Translating gives CASSQGGGVEQYF.

The chain couples TRBV7-2 to TRBJ1-1; a weak D match, TRBD1 (5 bases). V was trimmed by 5 bases and J by 1 base, leaving 11 bases between them. The CDR3 totals 14 residues. Germline CDR1 and CDR2: SGHTA and FQGNSA. CDR3 protein: CASSPAGQNTEAFF. The CDR3 DNA follows: TGTGCCAGCAGCCCGGCGGGGCAGAACACTGAAGCTTTCTTT. Full variable domain (outside the CDR3, taken from reference TRBV7-2 and TRBJ1-1): GAGVSQSPSNKVTEKGKDVELRCDPISGHTALYWYRQSLGQGLEFLIYFQGNSAPDKSGLPSDRFSAERTGGSVSTLTIQRTQQEDSAVYLCASSPAGQNTEAFFGQGTRLTVV.

The V call is TRBV12-3 or TRBV12-4, the J call TRBJ1-1, with D possibly matching TRBD1 (5 bases). The CDR3 runs 13 residues. With 5 bases removed from V and 1 base from J, the gap between germline ends came to 8 bases. CDR3 residues: CASSGQQNTEAFF. CDR3 nucleotides: TGTGCCAGCAGTGGACAACAGAACACTGAAGCTTTCTTT.

In its sample, this clone was seen once. V is TRBV28 and J is TRBJ1-1, with D possibly being TRBD1 (5 bases). Germline V gene lookup returns CDR1 MDHEN and CDR2 SYDVKM. The CDR3 is made up of 12 amino acids. Trimming shortened V by 6 bases and J by 0 bases, and 5 bases separated the two germline ends. Written as DNA, the CDR3 is TGTGCCAGCAGGGACATGAACACTGAAGCTTTCTTT. This encodes CASRDMNTEAFF.

The chain carries TRBV11-2 and TRBJ2-2, with a possible D match to TRBD2 (6 bases). The V gene's germline CDR1 is SGHAT and CDR2 FQNNGV. The V gene lost 1 base and the J gene lost 4 bases, with 13 bases spanning the gap. This CDR3 comprises 16 residues. This CDR3 reads CASSLVLGGVTGELFF. The CDR3, as DNA: TGTGCCAGCAGCTTAGTTCTCGGCGGGGTCACCGGGGAGCTGTTTTTT.

The chain couples TRBV18 to TRBJ2-2; D is perhaps TRBD1 (5 bases). The CDR3 loop spans 16 amino acids. V gave up 1 base and J gave up 0 bases, with 9 bases separating them. Germline CDR1 is KGHSH and CDR2 is LQKENI. CDR3 protein: CASSPRGQANTGELFF. CDR3 DNA sequence: TGTGCCAGCTCACCACGCGGACAAGCGAACACCGGGGAGCTGTTTTTT.

V gene TRBV19 combines with J gene TRBJ2-2; TRBD2 agrees at 11 bases. The V gene end was trimmed by 9 bases and the J gene end by 6 bases; junction bases not matched to a gene: 12. This CDR3 comprises 16 residues. CDR1 is LNHDA and CDR2 is SQIVND in the germline V gene (reference sequence). CDR3 protein: CASAGATSGGSGELFF. Written as DNA, the CDR3 is TGTGCCAGCGCTGGGGCTACTAGCGGGGGCTCCGGGGAGCTGTTTTTT.

This chain uses TRBV27 with TRBJ2-7; a weak D match, TRBD1 (5 bases). Germline CDR1 and CDR2: MNHEY and SMNVEV (reference sequence). The CDR3 has 13 residues. V was shortened by 5 bases and J by 2 bases, with 10 bases between the two germline ends. This chain's CDR3 is CASSAFRAYEQYF. The CDR3 DNA reads as TGTGCCAGCAGTGCATTCAGGGCCTACGAGCAGTACTTC.

This chain joins TRBV5-4 and TRBJ2-5, with D maybe TRBD2 (6 bases). V shed 4 bases and J shed 1 base, with 14 bases lying between them. The CDR3 is made up of 15 amino acids. The germline V gene has CDR1 SGHNT and CDR2 YYREEE (reference sequence). The CDR3 sequence is CASSPGLGGQETQYF. CDR3 nucleotides: TGTGCCAGCAGCCCCGGACTGGGGGGCCAAGAGACCCAGTACTTC.

This rearrangement joins TRBV6-5 to TRBJ2-5; D ambiguous. Trimming removed 7 bases from V and 3 bases from J, with 9 bases in between. Germline CDR1 and CDR2: MNHEY and SVGAGI. This CDR3 is 12 amino acids long. The CDR3 bases are TGTGCCAGCAACAGCCAAAAAGAGACCCAGTACTTC. This gives the protein CASNSQKETQYF.

The chain recombines TRBV28 with TRBJ1-6, with D tentatively TRBD1 (6 bases). Germline V lookup: CDR1 MDHEN, CDR2 SYDVKM. This CDR3 comprises 17 residues. The V gene lost 3 bases and the J gene lost 5 bases, with 17 bases spanning the gap. The DNA of the CDR3 is TGTGCCAGCAGTTTTCTTACCGGGACACCAAATAATTCACCCCTCCACTTT. Amino acid sequence: CASSFLTGTPNNSPLHF.

The J gene is TRBJ1-2, the V gene TRBV3-1 (or the pseudogene TRBV3-2); no definite D call. The germline V and J ends were trimmed by 0 bases and 4 bases, with 9 bases remaining between them. Germline CDR1 and CDR2: LGHDT and YNNKEL (reference sequence). This CDR3 is 14 amino acids long. The CDR3 region has the DNA TGTGCCAGCAGCCAAGATTTAGTAAGCTATGGCTACACCTTC. Its protein product is CASSQDLVSYGYTF.